This T cell receptor beta chain was captured by sequencing in a study of CD8+ T cells in alopecia areata (dated by TCRdb to the late 2010s). Notes on the research overall: The treated patients, all with moderate-to-severe alopecia areata, were enrolled in an open-label pilot trial of oral tofacitinib given at 5 to 10 mg twice daily. TCRbeta CDR3 regions were amplified by immunoSEQ multiplex PCR with 35 Vbeta forward and 13 Jbeta reverse primers. High-throughput TCRbeta sequencing was used to examine T cell clonal expansion in alopecia areata in both the C3H/HeJ mouse model and human patients. Scalp clonality was compared across normal scalp (n=4), patchy alopecia areata scalp (n=8), and alopecia totalis/universalis scalp (n=8). Human TCRbeta sequencing covered scalp tissue and sorted CD4+ and CD8+ peripheral blood T cells from patchy and totalis/universalis alopecia areata patients and healthy controls. Tofacitinib was administered for 6 to 18 months, and 6 months of follow-up off drug were then conducted to assess delayed response and recurrence. In treated patients, disease severity was measured using the SALT score, which gives the percentage of scalp surface area affected. RNA was obtained with the PAXgene miRNA kit for fixed scalp, the miRNeasy kit for PBMCs, and the RNeasy kit for mouse skin. Biopsies were taken from tofacitinib-treated patients at baseline and again at 4 and 24 weeks into treatment, and several of those patients also had a later scalp biopsy.

The treatment or condition label corresponds to: oral pan-JAK inhibitor, 5-10 mg twice daily. Lesional scalp punch biopsies and peripheral blood were obtained from alopecia areata patients. PBMCs were isolated by density centrifugation and stained for CD3, CD4 and CD8, and CD4+ and CD8+ T cells were sorted on a FACSAria. CDR1 and CDR2, looked up from the germline V gene, are KGHSH and LQKENI. V was cut back by 6 bases and J by 0 bases, leaving a gap of 15 bases between them. Including cysteine and phenylalanine, the CDR3 has 16 amino acids. This entry keeps only the CDR3 DNA: 48 bases, framed from base 1. Broader findings and caveats from the paper: Higher clonality and more expanded CD8+ clones were observed in lesional scalp than in normal scalp, particularly in alopecia totalis/universalis, a finding suggestive of antigenic drive. Many expanded lesional clones persisted in scalp and blood during tofacitinib treatment, which may partly explain relapse after stopping treatment. The treated cohort was small, with a single nonresponder, so links between baseline CD8+ expansion and response need larger studies. Shared TCR sequences between patients were less evident than in mice, which may be partly attributable to HLA diversity in the patient population. Scalp clonality and the number of expanded CD8+ clones among the top 100 scalp clones were significantly decreased by tofacitinib. Unlike mouse skin, which is dominated by gammadelta T cells, normal human skin has resident alphabeta T cells that are also sequenced, and this complicates analysis of the scalp TCR repertoire.

To prepare the library, the immunoSEQ multiplex PCR assay was applied. RNA was extracted from all samples and reverse transcribed into cDNA as template for TCR sequencing. SuperScript III was used to make first-strand cDNA, primed with a 2:1 mix of oligo-dT and random hexamers. A synthetic immune receptor repertoire was used to measure amplification bias, and any remaining bias was corrected computationally. Per the authors' processing: Raw reads were preprocessed for error removal, and CDR3 was defined according to IMGT conventions as running from the conserved cysteine to phenylalanine. Clonality was computed by normalizing Shannon entropy by log2 of the number of productive unique TCRs and subtracting the result from 1. Scalp TCRbeta sequences were cross-referenced with sorted blood CD4 and CD8 repertoires so that the CD4 or CD8 identity of scalp clones could be inferred. The clones in this table, taken by TCRdb from immuneACCESS, are in-frame only. Not every clone is retained; where verified, under half of the shortfall comes from an unresolved V gene, and the cause of the rest is unknown. V and J calls and clone size come straight from that table; D and trimming were deduced from the DNA. A total of fewer than 250,000 clones appear in this sample, 40% to 55% of them only once. About 2.6% of the sample belongs to the ten largest clones.

This clone was seen a handful of times. The antigen it binds to is not known. Base qualities are missing; no much larger clone stands one base away. The V gene is TRBV18 and the J gene is TRBJ2-1, with TRBD2 perhaps the D gene, on 6 matching bases. The TCR was taken from a human donor with alopecia areata. Sequencing used CD4+ T cells sorted from blood, obtained at roughly week 36, from a patient treated with tofacitinib. The nucleotide sequence reads TGTGCCAGCTCCTACATAGCGGATAGCTCCTACAATGAGCAGTTCTTC. It is translated as CASSYIADSSYNEQFF.